The 5 T cell receptor beta chains presented below share a single source sample, sequenced in a study of post-analysis software for immune sequencing data. Overall study results and limits: TRBV5-6, TRBV5-1 and TRBV20-1 were among roughly five TRBV segments more frequent in patients than controls.

These TCRs' antigens remain unknown. Prepared TCR beta cDNA libraries contained unique molecular identifiers. TCRdb itself ran the PCR reads through MiXCR, one entry per CDR3 protein. Here the sample spans a few hundred thousand distinct CDR3 sequences, under 55% being singletons. The sequencing sample was made of blood. Every receptor here comes from a girl aged 5-17 years with multiple sclerosis.

The CDR3 nucleotides are TGTGCCAGCAGCGTCGAGACAGGGGACTACGAGCAGTACTTC. Translation gives CASSVETGDYEQYF. V and J are TRBV9 and TRBJ2-7; 8 positions agree with TRBD1. The J segment lost 3 bases and the V segment lost 2 bases, leaving 4 bases of the junction unmatched. This CDR3 contains 14 residues. Germline V gives CDR1 SGDLS, CDR2 YYNGEE.

V gene TRBV6-1 combines with J gene TRBJ1-2; the match to TRBD1 covers 8 bases. Germline assignment: CDR1 MNHNS and CDR2 SASEGT. This CDR3 spans 13 amino acids. The junction had 5 bases not matched to a gene; V was cut back by 11 bases and J by 0 bases. CDR3 protein: CAGRQGPNYGYTF. In DNA form, the CDR3 reads TGTGCCGGAAGACAGGGGCCTAACTATGGCTACACCTTC.

The chain has TRBV4-1 and TRBJ2-7; D remains ambiguous. Trimming took off 0 bases at V and 3 bases at J, with 12 bases between the two ends. The length of the CDR3 is 15 residues. Germline V CDR1 and CDR2: MGHRA, YSYEKL. DNA of the CDR3: TGCGCCAGCAGCCAAGATTGGGGTCTCGGCTACGAGCAGTACTTC. The encoded protein is CASSQDWGLGYEQYF.

This clonotype was seen more than once but under ten times. The CDR3: CASSYSRQSSSYEQYF. The CDR3, as DNA: TGTGCCAGCAGTTACTCGAGGCAGTCCAGCTCCTACGAGCAGTACTTC. V is TRBV6-6 and J is TRBJ2-7; D is uncertain. Trimming cost V 0 bases and J 0 bases, with 12 bases left between them. This CDR3 comprises 16 residues. Germline values: CDR1 MNHNY, CDR2 SVGAGI (reference sequence).

In its sample, this clonotype was seen a few times. The chain carries TRBV7-2 and TRBJ1-2, with D hard to call. Trimming shortened V by 4 bases and J by 4 bases, and 10 bases separated the two germline ends. Germline CDR1 reads SGHTA; CDR2 reads FQGNSA. CDR3 length: 13 residues. The CDR3 loop reads CASSSPKGYGYTF. Here the CDR3 DNA reads TGTGCCAGCAGCTCGCCGAAGGGCTATGGCTACACCTTC.